These T cell receptor beta chains were read from a single sample in a study of shared clonotypes between healthy human individuals. Measured with immunoSEQ multiplex PCR; TCRdb has only the in-frame clones, and not every one. The table lists more than 2 million clones, approximately 94% of them singletons. Sequencing was done on a sample of naive CD4+ T cells sorted from blood. These receptors were taken from a man aged 18 to 35 in good health. Each CDR3 is given with its conserved first and last residue.

V	J	CDR3
TRBV7-3	TRBJ2-1	CASSPRNGTSWWVGNEQFF
TRBV10-3	TRBJ2-1	CAISRTSGQTYNEQFF
TRBV9	TRBJ2-2	CASSVDQASDRGGELFF
TRBV6-1	TRBJ1-2	CASSLWENYGYTF
TRBV15	TRBJ1-3	CATSRKDRDGNTIYF
TRBV4-1	TRBJ2-2	CASSQDSSGSAGELFF
TRBV13	TRBJ1-3	CASSLVTLQRGNTIYF
TRBV6-1	TRBJ1-2	CASSAVYGYTF
TRBV4-2	TRBJ2-3	CASSQVTGSDTQYF
TRBV14	TRBJ2-5	CASSSRDRPSETQYF
TRBV18	TRBJ2-3	CASSPSGTATDTQYF
TRBV19	TRBJ2-6	CASEDYSLSGANVLTF
TRBV2	TRBJ1-5	CASSVWGEGNQPQHF
TRBV6-5	TRBJ2-7	CASTRDSGPPYEQYF
TRBV4-1	TRBJ1-1	CASSQDWGRTNTEAFF
TRBV25-1	TRBJ1-4	CASRDERGNEKLFF
TRBV7-9	TRBJ2-1	CASSLAKGLAEYNEQFF
TRBV2	TRBJ1-5	CASSLDQPQHF
TRBV27	TRBJ2-7	CASSLSASGGGYHEQYF
TRBV19	TRBJ2-7	CASSTSTGEFYEQYF
TRBV2	TRBJ2-2	CASSPGTTSGTGELFF
TRBV6-5	TRBJ1-1	CASSYGGRRNTEAFF
TRBV11-2	TRBJ1-2	CASSLDWVSYNYGYTF
TRBV28	TRBJ2-2	CASSFIKLLAGANTGELFF
TRBV5-8	TRBJ2-7	CASSFWDHEQYF
TRBV5-6	TRBJ1-1	CASSLGVSGPEAFF
TRBV5-4	TRBJ1-1	CASSSTGNTEAFF
TRBV7-9	TRBJ2-2	CASSPSGFRTGELFF
TRBV30	TRBJ2-7	CASSWVYEQYF
TRBV4-1	TRBJ2-1	CASSQEGTGAYNEQFF
TRBV2	TRBJ2-1	CASSARLAGGPRGNEQFF
TRBV5-5	TRBJ1-6	CASSLGTDLGPLHF
TRBV6-1	TRBJ1-3	CASSELGLSGNTIYF
TRBV7-2	TRBJ2-7	CASSIQGYEQYF
TRBV6-5	TRBJ2-5	CASRLGQVFQETQYF
TRBV6-5	TRBJ1-2	CASSYDAGGLYGYTF
TRBV25-1	TRBJ2-5	CASRGGVGETQYF
TRBV7-2	TRBJ2-3	CASSLLLAGGTDTQYF
TRBV19	TRBJ2-5	CASSIVTKGRVTQETQYF
TRBV28	TRBJ2-7	CASVQSSYEQYF
TRBV21-1	TRBJ2-7	CASSKGTGDYEQYF
TRBV6-5	TRBJ2-6	CATQRVSGANVLTF
TRBV9	TRBJ1-1	CASSVGDRVVTEAFF
TRBV7-3	TRBJ2-1	CASSLVAGGGEQFF
TRBV2	TRBJ2-1	CASRLAGYNEQFF
TRBV6-1	TRBJ1-5	CASSEASSSGARQPQHF
TRBV27	TRBJ2-5	CASSAWTSQETQYF